This TCR beta chain came from a study of Graves' ophthalmopathy and Graves' hyperthyroidism. Overall study results and limits: The model's prediction of ophthalmopathy progression had roughly 71% sensitivity and approximately 72% specificity. Sensitivity of about 90% and specificity of nearly 82% were achieved when a 13-signature model separated ophthalmopathy from stable hyperthyroidism.

The CDR3 loop spans 15 amino acids. Trimming cost V 4 bases and J 4 bases; bases outside gene matches: 10. Germline lookup yields CDR1 MDHEN and CDR2 SYDVKM. From RNA, the CDR3 regions of TCR beta chains were amplified and sequenced. The first round was an RT-PCR with HTBI primers, and the second round was a multiplex PCR. TCRdb passed the multiplex PCR reads through MiXCR, listing each CDR3 protein once. The sample lists roughly 170,000 distinct CDR3 sequences, roughly two fifths occurring once. For donors with ophthalmopathy, the disease showed moderate-to-severe activity, reached CAS ≥3 and NOSPECS ≥4, and had lasted under 3 months. A diagnosis was made from clinical symptoms together with serum thyroxine, TRAb, thyroid ultrasound and orbital computed tomography. At least ten counts were recorded for this clonotype. The antigen is unknown.

Sequencing was done on a sample of peripheral blood. The receptor was isolated from a young man with Graves' ophthalmopathy. The chain links TRBV28 to TRBJ2-7, with 7 nucleotides matching TRBD1. The CDR3 loop is CASSSPDRAAYEQYF. The CDR3 coding sequence is TGTGCCAGCAGTTCACCCGACAGGGCTGCATACGAGCAGTACTTC. Full variable domain (missing parts from reference TRBV28 and TRBJ2-7): DVKVTQSSRYLVKRTGEKVFLECVQDMDHENMFWYRQDPGLGLRLIYFSYDVKMKEKGDIPEGYSVSREKKERFSLILESASTNQTSMYLCASSSPDRAAYEQYFGPGTRLTVT.